A single sample gave rise to the 6 T cell receptor beta chains below, sequenced in a study of T cell clonality in common variable immunodeficiency. The protocol was immunoSEQ multiplex PCR, while the TCRdb copy is restricted to in-frame clones and leaves out a portion. Altogether tens of thousands of clones were found in the sample, and no singletons occur. The sequenced sample consisted of peripheral blood mononuclear cells. These receptors all come from a person aged 18 to 69 in good health.

With respect to this clone: The read ends 3 residues early relative to the CDR3; the germline J gene fills the gap. This chain uses TRBV19 with TRBJ1-5; D uncertain. Deletions cut 7 bases from V and 4 bases from J, with 11 bases between. The CDR3 is 13 residues long. Germline loops: CDR1 LNHDA, CDR2 SQIVND (reference sequence). The covered CDR3 bases are TGTGCCAGTATCCCTGGAGGGAATCAGCCC. Translation gives CASIPGGNQP. The CDR3 in full is CASIPGGNQPQHF. Full variable domain (remainder filled in from reference TRBV19 and TRBJ1-5): DGGITQSPKYLFRKEGQNVTLSCEQNLNHDAMYWYRQDPGQGLRLIYYSQIVNDFQKGDIAEGYSVSREKKESFPLTVTSAQKNPTAFYLCASIPGGNQPQHFGDGTRLSIL.

This clone occurred a few times. The CDR3 bases that were read are TGTGCCAGCAGTTACCTGGGACAGGGGGGCACTGAA. Its protein is CASSYLGQGGTE. The full-length CDR3 reads as CASSYLGQGGTEAFF. The genes are TRBV6-2 or TRBV6-3 and TRBJ1-1, with 11 bases matching TRBD1. Sequencing ends 3 residues short of the CDR3 end; the germline J gene provides the rest. The CDR3 covers 15 residues. CDR1 is MNHEY and CDR2 is SVGEGT in the germline V gene. With V trimmed by 2 bases and J by 4 bases, 3 bases remained unmatched.

As regards this clone: The CDR3 end is not reached by the read, which stops 3 residues before it; the germline J gene fills it in. The genes are TRBV19 and TRBJ1-1; possible D gene TRBD1, 5 bases. Germline values: CDR1 LNHDA, CDR2 SQIVND (reference sequence). The CDR3 covers 13 residues. The DNA read from the CDR3 is TGTGCCAGTAGATCCCGGGGGAACAATGAG. Encoded protein: CASRSRGNNE. The entire CDR3 protein is CASRSRGNNEAFF.

This clone was picked up a small number of times. Coverage ceases 3 residues before the CDR3 finishes, and the germline J gene fills in the end. The chain carries TRBV2 and TRBJ2-7; unclear D gene. The germline gives CDR1 SNHLY, CDR2 FYNNEI. The ends were cut back, 5 bases at V and 4 bases at J, with 3 bases in the middle. The length of the CDR3 is 10 residues. The sequenced part of the CDR3 DNA is TGTGCCAGCAGTCGTTACGAG. Its protein product is CASSRYE. From start to end, the CDR3 is CASSRYEQYF.

In this sample, this clone turned up many times. The read finishes 3 residues shy of the CDR3 end, and the germline J gene is used to complete it. The V call is TRBV7-6, the J call TRBJ2-3; no reliable D call. V shed 2 bases and J shed 2 bases, with 11 bases lying between them. The CDR3 consists of 15 residues. Germline values: CDR1 SGHVS, CDR2 FNYEAQ. CDR3: CASSLRASPTDTQYF. The sequenced part of the CDR3 DNA is TGTGCCAGCAGCTTAAGAGCCTCACCCACAGATACG.

Concerning this clone: Coverage ceases 3 residues before the CDR3 finishes, and the germline J gene fills in the end. The chain employs TRBV7-2 and TRBJ1-2, with a weak D call TRBD1 (5 bases). CDR3 length: 12 residues. Germline V CDR1 and CDR2: SGHTA, FQGNSA. The CDR3 is CASSTAGDDYTF. CDR3 DNA (partial): TGTGCCAGCAGCACCGCGGGGGACGAC.